This section outlines one T cell receptor beta chain sequence together with its context. It lacks a known antigen. No clone much larger than this one lies a single base away; base qualities are absent. The data were obtained in a study of OX40 agonist ivuxolimab in advanced cancers. Context from the whole study: Ivuxolimab was a fully human IgG2 agonistic monoclonal antibody targeting the costimulatory receptor OX40 (CD134). The dose-escalation cohort was roughly 80% male with a mean age of about 60 years, ranging from roughly 23 to 80. The point of sequencing TCRbeta in the periphery was to test whether ivuxolimab changed TCR sequence diversity and drove clonal T-cell expansion. The paper describes the monotherapy dose-escalation part (N = 52 patients) of the phase I trial of ivuxolimab. Three dose-escalation patients achieved partial responses, one with hepatocellular carcinoma and two with cutaneous melanoma. Intravenous ivuxolimab was administered to patients every 2 weeks at six dose levels: 0.01, 0.1, 0.3, 1.5, 3 and 10 mg/kg. Prior anti-PD-1, anti-PD-L1 or anti-CTLA-4 therapy was permitted, and 30% to 45% of dose-escalation patients had received checkpoint inhibitors. Of the approximately 50 dose-escalation patients, hepatocellular carcinoma was present in about 20, melanoma in around 15, renal cell carcinoma in 9 and head and neck cancer in 9.

Overall study outcomes, separate from this receptor: Low levels of normalized T-cell clonal expansion were also seen in some patients who did not respond. Clonal expansion of both CD4+ and CD8+ blood T cells was observed from baseline to week 6 at doses 0.1 to 3.0 mg/kg. After ivuxolimab, expanded clones were on average more numerous among CD8+ T cells than among CD4+ T cells. Antigen specificity was not determined for the clonally expanded peripheral T cells. In partial responders in the 0.1-3.0 mg/kg groups, normalized peripheral clonal expansion was found to be among the lowest, especially among CD8+ T cells.

For sequencing of the TCRbeta CDR3 region, genomic DNA was extracted from the sorted cells. The immunoSEQ Assay was used for sequencing of TCRbeta CDR3 regions. TCRdb obtained this table from immuneACCESS and retained in-frame rearrangements with V and J assigned. These tables miss some clones; where compared with another copy, unresolved V genes account for less than half of the shortfall, and the remainder is unexplained. The sample yields about 58,000 clones; 83% were counted once. The ten biggest clones cover about 3% of the sample. Via the germline V gene, CDR1 is MDHEN and CDR2 SYDVKM. Taken from cysteine to phenylalanine, the CDR3 has 12 residues. The DNA shown is the 36-base CDR3, in frame from base 1. V sheds 7 bases and J sheds 3 bases, leaving 7 bases between their ends. Patients with autoimmune disease history or receiving systemic immunosuppression were excluded from the trial. Peripheral blood for TCR sequencing was collected from all dose cohorts at baseline, on cycle 4 day 1, and on cycle 7 day 1. The samples were taken from a phase I, first-in-human, multicenter, open-label dose-escalation trial of ivuxolimab. Adults with locally advanced or metastatic head and neck squamous cell, hepatocellular, melanoma or renal cell carcinoma were enrolled in the trial. Before TCR sequencing, CD4+ T cells and CD8+ T cells from peripheral blood were sorted into separate populations.

The receptor was derived from an adult with an advanced solid tumor such as melanoma, head and neck, liver or kidney cancer. This material consisted of CD4+ or CD8+ T cells sorted from blood, taken in a trial of the OX40 agonist ivuxolimab. Recombination joined TRBV28 with TRBJ1-5, with the identity of the D gene unclear. CDR3 sequence: CASTPHNQPQHF. The base sequence is TGTGCCAGCACCCCCCACAATCAGCCCCAGCATTTT.